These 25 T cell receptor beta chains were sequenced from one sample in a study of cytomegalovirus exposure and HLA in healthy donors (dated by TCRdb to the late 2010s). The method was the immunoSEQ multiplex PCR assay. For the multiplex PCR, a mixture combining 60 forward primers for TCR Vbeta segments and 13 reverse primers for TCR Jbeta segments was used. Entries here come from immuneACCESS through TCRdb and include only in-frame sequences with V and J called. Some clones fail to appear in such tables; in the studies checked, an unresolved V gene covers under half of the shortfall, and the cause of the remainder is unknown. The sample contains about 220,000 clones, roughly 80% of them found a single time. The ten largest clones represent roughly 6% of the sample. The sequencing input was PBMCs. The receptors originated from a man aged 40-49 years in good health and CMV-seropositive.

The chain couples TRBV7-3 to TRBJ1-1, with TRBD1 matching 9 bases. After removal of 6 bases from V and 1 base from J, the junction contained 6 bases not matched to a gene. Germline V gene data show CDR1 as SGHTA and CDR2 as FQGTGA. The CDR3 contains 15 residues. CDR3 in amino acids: CASSLQGARNTEAFF. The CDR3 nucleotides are TGTGCCAGCAGTCTACAGGGGGCCAGGAACACTGAAGCTTTCTTT. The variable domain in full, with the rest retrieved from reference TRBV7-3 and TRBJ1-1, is GAGVSQTPSNKVTEKGKYVELRCDPISGHTALYWYRQSLGQGPEFLIYFQGTGAADDSGLPNDRFFAVRPEGSVSTLKIQRTERGDSAVYLCASSLQGARNTEAFFGQGTRLTVV.

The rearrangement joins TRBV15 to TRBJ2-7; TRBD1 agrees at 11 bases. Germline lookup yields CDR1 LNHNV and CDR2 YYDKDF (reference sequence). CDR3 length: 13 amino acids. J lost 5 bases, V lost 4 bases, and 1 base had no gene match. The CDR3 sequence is CATSKDRGHEQYV. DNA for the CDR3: TGTGCCACCAGCAAGGACAGGGGGCACGAGCAGTACGTC.

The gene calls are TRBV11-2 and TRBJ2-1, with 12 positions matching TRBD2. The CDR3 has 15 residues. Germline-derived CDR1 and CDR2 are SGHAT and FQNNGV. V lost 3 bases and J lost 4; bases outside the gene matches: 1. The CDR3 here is CASSFLAGGYNEQFF. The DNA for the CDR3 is TGTGCCAGCAGCTTTCTAGCGGGAGGGTACAATGAGCAGTTCTTC.

CDR3 amino acids: CASSFRGNTGELFF. CDR3 nucleotides: TGTGCCAGCAGTTTCAGGGGGAACACCGGGGAGCTGTTTTTT. V gene TRBV14 combines with J gene TRBJ2-2; possibly TRBD1 for D (6 bases). Germline V gives CDR1 SGHDN, CDR2 FVKESK. The CDR3 is 14 residues long. V was pared by 6 bases and J by 1 base, with 9 bases between.

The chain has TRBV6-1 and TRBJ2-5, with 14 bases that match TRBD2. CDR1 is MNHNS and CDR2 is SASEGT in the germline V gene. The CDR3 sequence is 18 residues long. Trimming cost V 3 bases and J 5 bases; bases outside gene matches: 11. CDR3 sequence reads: CASSDGSRGLAGVETQYF. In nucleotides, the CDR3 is TGTGCCAGCAGTGATGGTTCAAGGGGACTAGCGGGAGTGGAGACCCAGTACTTC.

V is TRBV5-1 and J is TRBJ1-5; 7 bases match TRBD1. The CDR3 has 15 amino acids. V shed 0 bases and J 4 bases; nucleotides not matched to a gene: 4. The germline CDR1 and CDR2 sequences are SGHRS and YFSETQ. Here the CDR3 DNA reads TGCGCCAGCAGCTTGGTGGCAGGGGGAAATCAGCCCCAGCATTTT. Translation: CASSLVAGGNQPQHF.

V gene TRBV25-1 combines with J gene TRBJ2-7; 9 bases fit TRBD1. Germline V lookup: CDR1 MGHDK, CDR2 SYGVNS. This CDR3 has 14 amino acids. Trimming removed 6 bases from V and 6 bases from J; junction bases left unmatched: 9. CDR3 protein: CASRYPGQGGEQYF. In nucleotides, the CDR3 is TGTGCCAGCAGGTACCCGGGACAGGGTGGCGAGCAGTACTTC.

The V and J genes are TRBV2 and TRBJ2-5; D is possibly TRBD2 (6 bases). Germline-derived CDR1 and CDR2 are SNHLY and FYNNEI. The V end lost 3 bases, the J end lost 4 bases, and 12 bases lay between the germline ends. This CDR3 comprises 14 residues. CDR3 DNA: TGTGCCAGCAGTGATGGTGGGGGGAGAGAGACCCAGTACTTC. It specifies CASSDGGGRETQYF.

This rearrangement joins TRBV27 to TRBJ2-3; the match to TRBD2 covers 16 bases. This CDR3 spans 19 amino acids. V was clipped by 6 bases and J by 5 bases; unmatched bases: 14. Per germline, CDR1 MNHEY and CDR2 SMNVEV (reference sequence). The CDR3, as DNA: TGTGCCAGCAGCTCCAGGAAGGGACTAGCGGGAGGGGGTGGAGATACGCAGTATTTT. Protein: CASSSRKGLAGGGGDTQYF.

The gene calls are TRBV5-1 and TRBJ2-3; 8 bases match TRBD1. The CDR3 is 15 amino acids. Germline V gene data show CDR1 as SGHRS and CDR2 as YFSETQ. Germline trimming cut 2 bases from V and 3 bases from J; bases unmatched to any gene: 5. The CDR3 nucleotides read TGCGCCAGCAGCTTCGGACAGGGATGGACAGATACGCAGTATTTT. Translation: CASSFGQGWTDTQYF. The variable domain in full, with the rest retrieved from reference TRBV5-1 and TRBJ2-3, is KAGVTQTPRYLIKTRGQQVTLSCSPISGHRSVSWYQQTPGQGLQFLFEYFSETQRNKGNFPGRFSGRQFSNSRSEMNVSTLELGDSALYLCASSFGQGWTDTQYFGPGTRLTVL.

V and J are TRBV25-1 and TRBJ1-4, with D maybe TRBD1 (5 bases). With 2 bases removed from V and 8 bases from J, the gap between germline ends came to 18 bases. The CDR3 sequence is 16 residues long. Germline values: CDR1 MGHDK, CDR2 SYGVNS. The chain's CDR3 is CASSEAGNRRGEKLFF. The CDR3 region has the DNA TGTGCCAGCAGTGAAGCCGGAAACAGGCGGGGAGAAAAACTGTTTTTT.

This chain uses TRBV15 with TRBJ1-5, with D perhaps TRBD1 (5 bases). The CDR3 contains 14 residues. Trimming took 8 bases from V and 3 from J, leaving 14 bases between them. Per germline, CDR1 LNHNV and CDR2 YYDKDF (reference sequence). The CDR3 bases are TGTGCCACCGGCGGAGGGGACTACAATCAGCCCCAGCATTTT. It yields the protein CATGGGDYNQPQHF. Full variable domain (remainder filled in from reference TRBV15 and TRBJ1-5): DAMVIQNPRYQVTQFGKPVTLSCSQTLNHNVMYWYQQKSSQAPKLLFHYYDKDFNNEADTPDNFQSRRPNTSFCFLDIRSPGLGDTAMYLCATGGGDYNQPQHFGDGTRLSIL.

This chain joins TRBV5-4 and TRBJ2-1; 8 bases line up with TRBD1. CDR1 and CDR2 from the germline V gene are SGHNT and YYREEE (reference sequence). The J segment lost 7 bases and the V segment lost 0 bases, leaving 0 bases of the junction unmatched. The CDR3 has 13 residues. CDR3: CASSLDRGNEQFF. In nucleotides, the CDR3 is TGTGCCAGCAGCTTGGACAGGGGGAATGAGCAGTTCTTC. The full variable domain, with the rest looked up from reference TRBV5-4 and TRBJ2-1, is ETGVTQSPTHLIKTRGQQVTLRCSSQSGHNTVSWYQQALGQGPQFIFQYYREEENGRGNFPPRFSGLQFPNYSSELNVNALELDDSALYLCASSLDRGNEQFFGPGTRLTVL.

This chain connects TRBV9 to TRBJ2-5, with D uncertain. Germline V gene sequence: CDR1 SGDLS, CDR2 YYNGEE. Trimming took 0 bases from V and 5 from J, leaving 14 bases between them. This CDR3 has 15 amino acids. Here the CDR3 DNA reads TGTGCCAGCAGCGTAGCCGCCTCAATGAGGGAGACCCAGTACTTC. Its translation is CASSVAASMRETQYF.

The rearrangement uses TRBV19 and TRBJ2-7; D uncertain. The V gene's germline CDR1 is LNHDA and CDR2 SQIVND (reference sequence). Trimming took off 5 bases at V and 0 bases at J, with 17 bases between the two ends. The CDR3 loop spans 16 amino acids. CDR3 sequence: CASSSPQTTSSYEQYF. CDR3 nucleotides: TGTGCCAGTAGTTCCCCCCAGACAACGAGCTCCTACGAGCAGTACTTC.

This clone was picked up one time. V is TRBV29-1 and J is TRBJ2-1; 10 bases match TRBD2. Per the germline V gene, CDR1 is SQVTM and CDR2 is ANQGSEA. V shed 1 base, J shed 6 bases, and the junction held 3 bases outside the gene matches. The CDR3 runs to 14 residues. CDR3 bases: TGCAGCGTTGAAGGGCTAGCGGGAGCCAATGAGCAGTTCTTC. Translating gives CSVEGLAGANEQFF.

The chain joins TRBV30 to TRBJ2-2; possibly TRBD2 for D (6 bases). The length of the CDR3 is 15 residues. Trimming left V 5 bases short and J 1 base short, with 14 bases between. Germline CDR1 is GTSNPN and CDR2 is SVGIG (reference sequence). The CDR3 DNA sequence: TGTGCCTGGGGGGAGGCAGGGTGGAACACCGGGGAGCTGTTTTTT. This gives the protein CAWGEAGWNTGELFF.

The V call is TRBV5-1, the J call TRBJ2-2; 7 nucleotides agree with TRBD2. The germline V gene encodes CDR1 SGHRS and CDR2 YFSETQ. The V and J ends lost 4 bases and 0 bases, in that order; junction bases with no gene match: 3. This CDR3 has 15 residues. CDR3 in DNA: TGCGCCAGCAGCAAAGGACTAGCGAACACCGGGGAGCTGTTTTTT. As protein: CASSKGLANTGELFF. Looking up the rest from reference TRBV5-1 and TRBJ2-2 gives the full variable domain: KAGVTQTPRYLIKTRGQQVTLSCSPISGHRSVSWYQQTPGQGLQFLFEYFSETQRNKGNFPGRFSGRQFSNSRSEMNVSTLELGDSALYLCASSKGLANTGELFFGEGSRLTVL.

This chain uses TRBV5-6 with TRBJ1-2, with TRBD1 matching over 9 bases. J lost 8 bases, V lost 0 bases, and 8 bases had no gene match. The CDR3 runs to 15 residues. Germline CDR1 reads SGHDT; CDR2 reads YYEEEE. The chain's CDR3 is CASSLGDRVFLGYTF. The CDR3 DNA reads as TGTGCCAGCAGCTTGGGGGACAGGGTCTTCCTGGGCTACACCTTC.

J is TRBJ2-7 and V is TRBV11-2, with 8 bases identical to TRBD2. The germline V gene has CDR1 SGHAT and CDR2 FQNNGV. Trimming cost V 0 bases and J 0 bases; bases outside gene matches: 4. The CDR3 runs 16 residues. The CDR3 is CASSLDFSGNSYEQYV. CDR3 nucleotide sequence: TGTGCCAGCAGCTTAGATTTTAGCGGGAACTCCTACGAGCAGTACGTC.

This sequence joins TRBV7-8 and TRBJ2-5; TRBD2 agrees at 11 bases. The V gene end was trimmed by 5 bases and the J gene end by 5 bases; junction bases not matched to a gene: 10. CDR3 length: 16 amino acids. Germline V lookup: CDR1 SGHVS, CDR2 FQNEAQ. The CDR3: CASSPLAGGPGETQYF. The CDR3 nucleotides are TGTGCCAGCAGCCCCTTAGCGGGAGGGCCAGGGGAGACCCAGTACTTC. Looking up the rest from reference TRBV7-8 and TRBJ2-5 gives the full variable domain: GAGVSQSPRYKVAKRGQDVALRCDPISGHVSLFWYQQALGQGPEFLTYFQNEAQLDKSGLPSDRFFAERPEGSVSTLKIQRTQQEDSAVYLCASSPLAGGPGETQYFGPGTRLLVL.

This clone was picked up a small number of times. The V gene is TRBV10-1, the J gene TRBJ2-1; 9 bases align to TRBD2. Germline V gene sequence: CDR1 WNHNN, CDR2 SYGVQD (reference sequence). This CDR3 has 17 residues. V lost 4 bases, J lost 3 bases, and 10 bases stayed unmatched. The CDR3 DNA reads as TGCGCCAGCAGTGTGGGGACTAGCCCTTTAGTCTACAATGAGCAGTTCTTC. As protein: CASSVGTSPLVYNEQFF.

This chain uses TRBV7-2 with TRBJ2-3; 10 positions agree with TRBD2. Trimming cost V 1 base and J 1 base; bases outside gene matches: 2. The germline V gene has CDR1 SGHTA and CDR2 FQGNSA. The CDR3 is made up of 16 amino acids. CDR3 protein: CASSLELAGRTDTQYF. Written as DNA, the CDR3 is TGTGCCAGCAGCTTAGAACTAGCGGGACGCACAGATACGCAGTATTTT.

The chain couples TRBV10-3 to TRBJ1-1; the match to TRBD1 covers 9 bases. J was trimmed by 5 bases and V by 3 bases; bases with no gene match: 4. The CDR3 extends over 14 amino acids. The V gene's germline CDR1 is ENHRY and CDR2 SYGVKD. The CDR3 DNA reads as TGTGCCATCAGTGAACCGACAGGGGGAACTGAAGCTTTCTTT. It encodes CAISEPTGGTEAFF.

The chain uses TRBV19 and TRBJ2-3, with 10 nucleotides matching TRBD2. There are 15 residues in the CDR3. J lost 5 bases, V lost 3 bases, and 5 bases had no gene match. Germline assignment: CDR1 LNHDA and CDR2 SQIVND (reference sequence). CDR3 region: CASSIRSGRQDTQYF. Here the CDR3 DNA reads TGTGCCAGTAGTATTCGTAGCGGGAGGCAAGATACGCAGTATTTT.